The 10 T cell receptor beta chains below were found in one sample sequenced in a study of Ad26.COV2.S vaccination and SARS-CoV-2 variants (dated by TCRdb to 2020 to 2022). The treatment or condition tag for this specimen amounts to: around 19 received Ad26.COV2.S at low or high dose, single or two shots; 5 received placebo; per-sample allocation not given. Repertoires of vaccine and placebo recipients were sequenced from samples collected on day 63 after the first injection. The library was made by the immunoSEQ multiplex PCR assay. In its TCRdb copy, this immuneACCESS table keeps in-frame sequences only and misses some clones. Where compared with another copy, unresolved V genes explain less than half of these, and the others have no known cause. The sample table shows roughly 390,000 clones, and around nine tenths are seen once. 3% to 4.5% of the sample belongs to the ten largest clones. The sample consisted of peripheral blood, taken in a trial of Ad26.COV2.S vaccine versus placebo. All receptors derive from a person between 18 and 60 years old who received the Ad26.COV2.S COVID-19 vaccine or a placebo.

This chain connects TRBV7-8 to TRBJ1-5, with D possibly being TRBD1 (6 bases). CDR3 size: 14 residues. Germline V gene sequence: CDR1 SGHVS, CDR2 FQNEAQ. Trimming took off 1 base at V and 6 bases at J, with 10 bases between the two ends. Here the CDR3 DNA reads TGTGCCAGCAGCTTAGGGGGGGCCGGTCAGCCCCAGCATTTT. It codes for CASSLGGAGQPQHF.

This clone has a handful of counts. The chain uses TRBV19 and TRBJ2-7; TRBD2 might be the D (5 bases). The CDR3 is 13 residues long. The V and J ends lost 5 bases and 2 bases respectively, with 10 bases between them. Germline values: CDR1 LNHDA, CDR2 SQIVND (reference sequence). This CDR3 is CASSWAGAYEQYF. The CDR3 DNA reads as TGTGCCAGTAGTTGGGCCGGGGCCTACGAGCAGTACTTC.

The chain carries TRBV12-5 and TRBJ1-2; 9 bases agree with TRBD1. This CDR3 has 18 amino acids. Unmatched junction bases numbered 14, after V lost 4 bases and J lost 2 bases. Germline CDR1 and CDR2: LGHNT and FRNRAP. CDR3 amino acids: CASGYGRDRGVKNYGYTF. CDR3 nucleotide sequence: TGTGCTAGTGGTTACGGCCGAGACAGGGGGGTTAAGAACTATGGCTACACCTTC.

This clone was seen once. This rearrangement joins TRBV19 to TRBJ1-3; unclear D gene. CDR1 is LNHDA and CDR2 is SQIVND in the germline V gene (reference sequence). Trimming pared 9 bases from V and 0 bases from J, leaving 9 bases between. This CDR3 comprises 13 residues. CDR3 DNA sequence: TGTGCCAGCCGGCAGATCTCTGGAAACACCATATATTTT. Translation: CASRQISGNTIYF.

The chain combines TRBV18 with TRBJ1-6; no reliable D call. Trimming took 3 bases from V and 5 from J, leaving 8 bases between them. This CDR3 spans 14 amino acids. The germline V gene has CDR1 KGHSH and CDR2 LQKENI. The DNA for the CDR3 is TGTGCCAGCTCACCGGGTCCTAATAATTCACCCCTCCACTTT. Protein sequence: CASSPGPNNSPLHF.

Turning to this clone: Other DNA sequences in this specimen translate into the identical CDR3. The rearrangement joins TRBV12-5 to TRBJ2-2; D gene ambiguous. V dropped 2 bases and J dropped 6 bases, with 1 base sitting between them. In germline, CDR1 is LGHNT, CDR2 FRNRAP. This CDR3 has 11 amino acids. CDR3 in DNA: TGTGCTAGTGGTTTGCCCGGGGAGCTGTTTTTT. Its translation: CASGLPGELFF. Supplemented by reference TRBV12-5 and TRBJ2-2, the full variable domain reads DARVTQTPRHKVTEMGQEVTMRCQPILGHNTVFWYRQTMMQGLELLAYFRNRAPLDDSGMPKDRFSAEMPDATLATLKIQPSEPRDSAVYFCASGLPGELFFGEGSRLTVL.

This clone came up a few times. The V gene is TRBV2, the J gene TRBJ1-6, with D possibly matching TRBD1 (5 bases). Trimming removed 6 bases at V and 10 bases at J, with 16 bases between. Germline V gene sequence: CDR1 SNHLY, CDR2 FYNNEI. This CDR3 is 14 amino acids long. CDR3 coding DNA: TGTGCCAGCAGAGGAGGGGCCACTAAATCACCCCTCCACTTT. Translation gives CASRGGATKSPLHF.

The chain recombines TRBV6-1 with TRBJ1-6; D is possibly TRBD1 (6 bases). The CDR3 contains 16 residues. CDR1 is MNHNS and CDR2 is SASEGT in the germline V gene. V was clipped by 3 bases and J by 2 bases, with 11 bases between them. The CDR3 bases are TGTGCCAGCAGTGAGGACAGTTCAGCCTATAATTCACCCCTCCACTTT. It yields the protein CASSEDSSAYNSPLHF.

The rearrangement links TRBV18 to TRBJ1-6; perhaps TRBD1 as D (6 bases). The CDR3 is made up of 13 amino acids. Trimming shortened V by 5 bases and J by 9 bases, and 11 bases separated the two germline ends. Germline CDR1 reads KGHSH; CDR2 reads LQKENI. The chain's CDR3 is CASSTGQSSPLHF. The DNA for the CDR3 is TGTGCCAGCTCAACAGGACAGTCTTCACCCCTCCACTTT. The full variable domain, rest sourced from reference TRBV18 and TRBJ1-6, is NAGVMQNPRHLVRRRGQEARLRCSPMKGHSHVYWYRQLPEEGLKFMVYLQKENIIDESGMPKERFSAEFPKEGPSILRIQQVVRGDSAAYFCASSTGQSSPLHFGNGTRLTVT.

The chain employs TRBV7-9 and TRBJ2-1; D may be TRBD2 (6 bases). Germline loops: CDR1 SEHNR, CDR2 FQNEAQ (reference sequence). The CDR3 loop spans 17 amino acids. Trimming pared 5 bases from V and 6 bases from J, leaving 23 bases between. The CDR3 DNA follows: TGTGCCAGCAGCCTGCTTTCGGCGTGGGGGGAGACCAATGAGCAGTTCTTC. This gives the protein CASSLLSAWGETNEQFF. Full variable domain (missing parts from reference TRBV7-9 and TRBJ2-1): DTGVSQNPRHKITKRGQNVTFRCDPISEHNRLYWYRQTLGQGPEFLTYFQNEAQLEKSRLLSDRFSAERPKGSFSTLEIQRTEQGDSAMYLCASSLLSAWGETNEQFFGPGTRLTVL.